The sequence of this TCR beta chain was determined in a study of blood T cell repertoires in COVID-19. At the level of the study: Specimens from acute and convalescent COVID-19 originated in the United States, Italy and Spain. Sources were T cells, B-cell-depleted T cells, or PBMCs; the material itself was cDNA or gDNA.

This CDR3 has 14 amino acids. V lost 6 bases and J 3 bases, leaving 14 bases between the germline ends. Germline CDR1 ENHRY, CDR2 SYGVKD. Authors' data handling: Estimation of nucleated cell counts relied on the amplification of reference gene primers. The table came from immunoSEQ multiplex PCR; TCRdb's copy has only in-frame clones and leaves some out. Clonal size and the V and J genes are those of that table, whereas D and trimming came from the DNA. Of approximately 76,000 clones listed, approximately 87% are singletons. Sequencing input: peripheral blood. This TCR derives from a man older than 75 in a cohort sampled during active COVID-19. V is TRBV10-3 and J is TRBJ2-5; D is perhaps TRBD1 (6 bases). In DNA form, the CDR3 reads TGTGCCATCAGAAAAGGACAGCTCGAAGAGACCCAGTACTTC. Its protein is CAIRKGQLEETQYF.